This passage covers 23 T cell receptor beta chains from one sample sequenced in a study of T cell responses to AZD1222 COVID-19 vaccine. Sequencing was performed with immunoSEQ multiplex PCR; in TCRdb, only in-frame clones are kept and a portion is missing. The sample yields 150,000 to 200,000 clones, 92% seen once. This specimen consisted of peripheral blood, obtained 28 days after the second AZD1222 dose. These receptors were obtained from an adult who received the AZD1222 COVID-19 vaccine.

This clone is a singleton in its sample. Sequence at one end of the junction differs from germline and may be a read error. The V call is TRBV3-1 (or the pseudogene TRBV3-2), the J call TRBJ2-7; D gene unclear. CDR3 size: 12 residues. Germline V gene data show CDR1 as LGHDT and CDR2 as YNNKEL (reference sequence). The CDR3 DNA is TGTGCCAGTAGCCAGTCCATACGACACCTACACTTC. Its translation is CASSQSIRHLHF.

The chain uses TRBV6-1 and TRBJ2-2; TRBD1 might be the D (5 bases). Trimming left V 2 bases short and J 7 bases short, with 8 bases between. Per the germline V gene, CDR1 is MNHNS and CDR2 is SASEGT. The CDR3 consists of 13 residues. CDR3 protein: CASSELTDGELFF. The CDR3 nucleotides are TGTGCCAGCAGTGAACTGACAGACGGGGAGCTGTTTTTT.

This clone was detected only a few times. The genes are TRBV6-5 and TRBJ1-1; 9 bases are shared with TRBD1. In germline, CDR1 is MNHEY, CDR2 SVGAGI. V dropped 6 bases and J dropped 4; count of bases not matched to a gene: 6. The CDR3 consists of 14 residues. DNA for the CDR3: TGTGCCAGCAGATTACAGGGGGCTAGCACTGAAGCTTTCTTT. Translated, it gives CASRLQGASTEAFF.

The rearrangement joins TRBV19 to TRBJ1-5; the D gene is possibly TRBD1 (6 bases). The CDR3 totals 17 residues. Germline CDR1 LNHDA, CDR2 SQIVND (reference sequence). Trimming shortened V by 6 bases and J by 6 bases, and 24 bases separated the two germline ends. The CDR3 nucleotides are TGTGCCAGTAGCCAGACAGGCCCGTCCTGGGAAAGTCAGCCCCAGCATTTT. Its protein is CASSQTGPSWESQPQHF.

The CDR3 bases are TGCGCCAGCAGCCAAGGACAGACCCATAGCAATCAGCCCCAGCATTTT. Encoded protein: CASSQGQTHSNQPQHF. The chain employs TRBV4-1 and TRBJ1-5, with D possibly matching TRBD1 (5 bases). There are 16 residues in the CDR3. The germline gives CDR1 MGHRA, CDR2 YSYEKL. V was clipped by 1 base and J by 0 bases, with 10 bases between them.

The chain employs TRBV15 and TRBJ1-4; D possibly corresponds to TRBD1 (6 bases). Germline CDR1 is LNHNV and CDR2 is YYDKDF (reference sequence). Trimming took 2 bases from V and 0 from J, leaving 22 bases between them. The CDR3 totals 20 residues. The CDR3 protein is CATSRPPGVASGTTNEKLFF. In nucleotides, the CDR3 is TGTGCCACCAGCAGACCCCCAGGGGTAGCATCTGGCACAACTAATGAAAAACTGTTTTTT.

J is TRBJ1-5 and V is TRBV19, with D possibly matching TRBD1 (5 bases). Deletions cut 6 bases from V and 2 bases from J, with 11 bases between. The V gene's germline CDR1 is LNHDA and CDR2 SQIVND (reference sequence). The CDR3 covers 14 residues. The CDR3 sequence is CASRSGGGNQPQHF. The CDR3, as DNA: TGTGCCAGTAGATCCGGAGGGGGCAATCAGCCCCAGCATTTT.

The chain recombines TRBV7-2 with TRBJ2-3, with a weak D call TRBD1 (6 bases). The CDR3 runs to 16 residues. The germline CDR1 and CDR2 sequences are SGHTA and FQGNSA. Trimming left V 0 bases short and J 2 bases short, with 12 bases between. The CDR3 sequence: CASSLAGGPATDTQYF. CDR3 coding DNA: TGTGCCAGCAGCTTAGCAGGGGGTCCTGCCACAGATACGCAGTATTTT.

The gene calls are TRBV6-4 and TRBJ2-7, with 9 nucleotides matching TRBD1. The V and J ends lost 8 bases and 3 bases, in that order; junction bases with no gene match: 11. The CDR3 spans 15 residues. The V gene's germline CDR1 is MRHNA and CDR2 SNTAGT. The CDR3 sequence: CASGNTGGPVYEQYF. CDR3 bases: TGTGCCAGCGGAAACACAGGGGGCCCTGTCTACGAGCAGTACTTC.

The chain employs TRBV28 and TRBJ1-3, with D possibly TRBD1 on 6 matching bases. V shed 7 bases and J shed 0 bases, with 16 bases lying between them. Germline V gene lookup returns CDR1 MDHEN and CDR2 SYDVKM. The CDR3 runs to 16 residues. CDR3 amino acids: CASNWGQLGSGNTIYF. CDR3 DNA sequence: TGTGCCAGCAATTGGGGACAACTCGGCTCTGGAAACACCATATATTTT.

The chain joins TRBV6-5 to TRBJ1-1, with TRBD1 identical over 7 bases. Trimming removed 6 bases from V and 2 bases from J; junction bases left unmatched: 6. Germline loops: CDR1 MNHEY, CDR2 SVGAGI. This CDR3 is built from 14 residues. The CDR3 nucleotides read TGTGCCAGCAGCCGGACAGGCACTAACACTGAAGCTTTCTTT. Residues: CASSRTGTNTEAFF.

The V and J genes are TRBV6-5 and TRBJ1-5, with TRBD1 matching over 9 bases. This CDR3 is built from 14 residues. The ends lost 3 bases at V and 4 bases at J; junction bases unmatched: 1. The germline gives CDR1 MNHEY, CDR2 SVGAGI. The CDR3 region is CASSYDRGNQPQHF. CDR3 DNA: TGTGCCAGCAGTTATGACAGGGGGAATCAGCCCCAGCATTTT.

V usage is TRBV19 and J usage is TRBJ1-2; D uncertain. There are 13 residues in the CDR3. Trimming shortened V by 8 bases and J by 8 bases, and 18 bases separated the two germline ends. CDR1 and CDR2 (germline): LNHDA, SQIVND (reference sequence). CDR3 DNA: TGTGCCAGTGGCTCGAGGCCCTCCGCAGGCTACACCTTC. Protein product: CASGSRPSAGYTF.

The gene calls are TRBV27 and TRBJ2-7; 8 bases match TRBD1. The CDR3 contains 13 residues. Per germline, CDR1 MNHEY and CDR2 SMNVEV (reference sequence). With 6 bases clipped from V and 4 bases from J, the junction kept 5 bases outside the gene matches. CDR3 nucleotides: TGTGCCAGCAGCCCCGGGACAGGTTACGAGCAGTACTTC. Translation gives CASSPGTGYEQYF.

This clone was observed a single time. The chain is built from TRBV11-2 and TRBJ2-7; 8 bases align to TRBD1. Germline V gene lookup returns CDR1 SGHAT and CDR2 FQNNGV. V shed 5 bases and J 3 bases; nucleotides not matched to a gene: 9. The CDR3 has 15 amino acids. The CDR3 DNA reads TGTGCCAGCAGCATCGACAGGGGCGGTTACTACGAGCAGTACTTC. It specifies CASSIDRGGYYEQYF.

V is TRBV18 and J is TRBJ1-1; D not certain. V lost 9 bases, J lost 3 bases, and 14 bases lay in between. There are 13 residues in the CDR3. CDR1 is KGHSH, CDR2 LQKENI, per germline. Written as DNA, the CDR3 is TGTGCCAGTTCCTCCGGAGAGGACACTGAAGCTTTCTTT. Translating it yields CASSSGEDTEAFF.

This chain links TRBV9 with TRBJ2-5, with D hard to call. This CDR3 spans 13 amino acids. CDR1 is SGDLS and CDR2 is YYNGEE in the germline V gene. Trimming stripped 3 bases from V and 1 base from J, with 7 bases between. CDR3 loop: CASSAGPQETQYF. The CDR3 DNA reads as TGTGCCAGCAGCGCCGGACCCCAAGAGACCCAGTACTTC.

Here the CDR3 DNA reads TGCAGTGCTAGTGTCGGCACAGGGGTTTACGATGAGCAGTTCTTC. Its translation is CSASVGTGVYDEQFF. V and J are TRBV20-1 and TRBJ2-1; 7 bases fit TRBD1. The length of the CDR3 is 15 residues. CDR1 and CDR2 from the germline V gene are DFQATT and SNEGSKA (reference sequence). V shed 3 bases and J 8 bases; nucleotides not matched to a gene: 13.

The V gene is TRBV3-1 (or the pseudogene TRBV3-2), the J gene TRBJ1-6; D remains unclear. The germline gives CDR1 LGHDT, CDR2 YNNKEL (reference sequence). V lost 2 bases, J lost 8 bases, and 4 bases lay in between. The CDR3 is made up of 12 amino acids. The CDR3 spells CASSQRDSPLHF. For the CDR3, the DNA is TGTGCCAGCAGCCAACGCGATTCACCCCTCCACTTT.

Only a few counts were recorded for this clone. The rearrangement joins TRBV2 to TRBJ1-5; D is undetermined. Trimming removed 1 base at V and 0 bases at J, with 7 bases between. The CDR3 is 15 residues long. Per germline, CDR1 SNHLY and CDR2 FYNNEI. As DNA, the CDR3 is TGTGCCAGCAGTGAAGACGGGTATAGCAATCAGCCCCAGCATTTT. Its protein product is CASSEDGYSNQPQHF.

V is TRBV5-4 and J is TRBJ2-1; 8 bases fit TRBD2. The V segment lost 0 bases and the J segment 8 bases; nucleotides outside the gene matches: 13. The CDR3 spans 17 residues. The germline CDR1 and CDR2 sequences are SGHNT and YYREEE (reference sequence). CDR3 DNA sequence: TGTGCCAGCAGCTTGGTTAGCGGGGTGATAATGGATGATGAGCAGTTCTTC. Its translation is CASSLVSGVIMDDEQFF.

The gene calls are TRBV28 and TRBJ1-2, with D tentatively TRBD1 (5 bases). Germline V CDR1 and CDR2: MDHEN, SYDVKM. V lost 7 bases and J lost 3, with 21 bases in between. The CDR3 length is 16 residues. CDR3 sequence (DNA): TGTGCCAGCAAGGGGCCTCGCGGGGCCCGTTACTATGGCTACACCTTC. This sequence encodes CASKGPRGARYYGYTF.

V gene TRBV30 combines with J gene TRBJ1-1, with a possible D match to TRBD1 (5 bases). The CDR3 has 16 residues. From germline, CDR1 is GTSNPN and CDR2 SVGIG (reference sequence). The germline V and J ends were trimmed by 5 bases and 5 bases, with 24 bases remaining between them. The CDR3 bases are TGTGCCTGGGTTCCCCTCCCGACAGTGTGGAGGACTGAAGCTTTCTTT. Translated, it gives CAWVPLPTVWRTEAFF.